These T cell receptor beta chains were read from a single sample in a study of T cells after yellow fever vaccination. TCRdb re-called the 5' RACE reads through MiXCR, storing one row per CDR3 protein. The data contain about 220,000 distinct CDR3 sequences, approximately 6.3% of them seen just once; the ten biggest clones take up 1% to 1.2%. The starting material was CD4+ T cells sorted from PBMCs, obtained on the day of the yellow fever booster vaccination. The receptors here all came from a man aged 25-40 years who received the YFV17D yellow fever vaccine. CDR3s include the opening cysteine and the closing phenylalanine or tryptophan. Fields, in order: J gene, clone size, D gene, V gene, CDR3 DNA, CDR3 protein. A D gene is named only where the DNA matches it firmly. Some rows mark clone size as missing; the rest say once, few, many or name a class of expanded clone.

>TRBJ2-1|many|.|TRBV6-2/TRBV6-3
TGTGCCAGCAGTTACGGGGCGGGTTCCTACAATGAGCAGTTCTTC
CASSYGAGSYNEQFF
>TRBJ1-6|few|.|TRBV4-2
TGTGCCAGCAGCCCGAGCGAGAGAGAATTTTCACCCCTCCACTTT
CASSPSEREFSPLHF
>TRBJ2-1|few|TRBD2|TRBV12-3/TRBV12-4
TGTGCCAGCGGACTAGGGAATGAGCAGTTCTTC
CASGLGNEQFF
>TRBJ2-1|few|TRBD2|TRBV5-1
TGCGCCAGCAGCTTGGCCGTCGGGGGGGGTAGCCATGAGCAGTTCTTC
CASSLAVGGGSHEQFF
>TRBJ2-7|many|.|TRBV5-1
TGCGCCAGCAGCCGGGACAACACCTACGAGCAGTACTTC
CASSRDNTYEQYF
>TRBJ2-3|many|TRBD2|TRBV11-1
TGTGCCAGCAGCTTAGGCCGAGTTGCGGGAGAAAACACAGATACGCAGTATTTT
CASSLGRVAGENTDTQYF
>TRBJ2-7|many|.|TRBV7-2
TGTGCCAGCAGCTTAGACCAGGGCGGCTACGAGCAGTACTTC
CASSLDQGGYEQYF
>TRBJ2-7|many|TRBD1|TRBV7-7
TGTGCTAGCAGCCTTGGGACAGGGGGCTTCAACGAGCAGTACTTC
CASSLGTGGFNEQYF
>TRBJ2-7|.|TRBD1|TRBV7-9
TGTGCCAGCAGCACCTGGGACAGGAGCTCCTACGAGCAGTACTTC
CASSTWDRSSYEQYF
>TRBJ2-7|few|TRBD2|TRBV6-5
TGTGCCAGCAGTTACTCCCGGGGGACTACCGGATCGGAGCAGTACTTC
CASSYSRGTTGSEQYF
>TRBJ2-5|few|.|TRBV7-2
TGTGCCAGCAGCTTAACCCGGCCAGAGACCCAGTACTTC
CASSLTRPETQYF
>TRBJ1-1|few|.|TRBV20-1
TGCAGTGCGGCAGGGATATTGAACACTGAAGCTTTCTTT
CSAAGILNTEAFF